This TCR beta chain stems from a study of somatic mutations in cytotoxic T cells in rheumatoid arthritis. In the study overall: Patient blood, approximately 32 ml in EDTA, was obtained immediately after diagnosis and prior to the start of any treatment.

Notes on the study in general: Compared with age-matched healthy controls, rheumatoid arthritis patients did not differ significantly in CD8+ T-cell clonality.

Some clones are missing from TCRdb's copy, which holds only in-frame ones; the method was immunoSEQ multiplex PCR. The repertoire holds approximately 5,200 clones, with roughly 80% as singletons. A note on this clone: The antigen is undetermined.

Using positive magnetic bead selection on an AutoMACS, CD4+ and CD8+ cells were isolated, after which their purity was checked by flow cytometry. This CDR3 region has 18 residues. The germline V gene has CDR1 KGHSH and CDR2 LQKENI. V lost 1 base to trimming and J lost 4 bases; unmatched junction nucleotides: 13. The TCR comes from a woman aged 45 to 65 with rheumatoid arthritis. The J gene is TRBJ2-7, the V gene TRBV18; 10 positions match TRBD1. Material: CD8+ T cells sorted from blood. CDR3 loop: CASSPHSGLDRGEYEQYF. Here the CDR3 DNA reads TGTGCCAGCTCACCACATTCGGGATTGGACAGGGGGGAATACGAGCAGTACTTC. The full variable domain, its missing parts supplied by reference TRBV18 and TRBJ2-7, is NAGVMQNPRHLVRRRGQEARLRCSPMKGHSHVYWYRQLPEEGLKFMVYLQKENIIDESGMPKERFSAEFPKEGPSILRIQQVVRGDSAAYFCASSPHSGLDRGEYEQYFGPGTRLTVT.